This T cell receptor (beta chain) was recorded in a study of T cell repertoires in cytomegalovirus infection (dated by TCRdb to between 2017 and 2020). Study-wide context: Peptide stimulations targeted recently identified HLA-C-restricted CMV epitopes, whose presentation resists viral immunomodulation, together with well-studied HLA-B-restricted epitopes. The HLA type of each donor mattered for the analysis, because public TCR beta signatures pointed to carriage of CMV infection along with the matching HLA type. Results the study describes overall, beyond this receptor: The ex vivo response was dominated by HLA-C-restricted CMV-specific TCR beta clonotypes, which also provided the single most frequent clonotype in two of eight donors. Carriers of CMV infection plus the relevant HLA type were discriminated by the cumulative frequency of public TCR beta family members in the study cohort and in an independent approximately 400-donor cohort.

Reads for this sample came from an Illumina HiSeq 1500. TCRdb reworked the public reads: Q25 trimming with fastp, MiXCR clone assembly, productive beta chains retained. Rows are combined by CDR3 protein, so each entry shows the most common genes and DNA. Here the sample has 380,000 or so distinct CDR3 sequences; about 35% occur a single time. Jointly, the top ten make up roughly 13% of the sample. Comment on this clonotype: This clone's antigen is unknown. Within one base of it there is no much larger clone, and no base qualities were kept.

Trimming takes 6 bases off V and 9 bases off J; junction bases not matched to a gene: 5. Taken from cysteine to phenylalanine, the CDR3 has 13 residues. Kept here is only the CDR3 DNA, which spans 39 bases and is read in frame from base 1. CDR1 and CDR2 are read off the germline V gene as SGHTA and FQGNSA. What this sample's treatment or condition label stands for: in vitro stimulation with specific CMV peptide epitopes to enrich CMV-specific T cells. The chain employs TRBV7-2 and TRBJ2-1; 10 central bases correspond to TRBD2. This receptor was obtained from a human donor in good health (CMV status not recorded). Some clones in this sample may be carry-over from other donors' samples. The material was cultured PBMCs, obtained from culture after CMV antigen stimulation. Read as DNA, the sequence is TGTGCCAGCAGAGGAGCGGGAGGGGGTGAGCAGTTCTTC. Its amino acids are CASRGAGGGEQFF.